This T cell receptor beta chain was profiled in a study of shared clonotypes between healthy human individuals. Overall study findings and caveats: How much donors shared clonotypes was expected to be affected by sequencing depth. In having few donors, the study represented limited genetic and exposure-history diversity.

The method was immunoSEQ multiplex PCR; TCRdb's version includes in-frame clones alone and lacks a portion of them. The data contain 2,500,000 or so clones, roughly 90% of them singletons. This CDR3 is 14 amino acids long. Looked up from germline, CDR1 is SGHAT and CDR2 is FQNNGV. The ends were cut back, 1 base at V and 1 base at J, with 7 bases in the middle. On this clone: Antigen: not known.

The TCR sequence derives from a man between 18 and 35 years old in good health. Some clones in this sample may be carry-over from other donors' samples. The genes are TRBV11-2 and TRBJ2-5; D is unclear. The sample taken for sequencing was naive CD4+ T cells from PBMCs. Documented subset: CD45RA+ positively selected. The CDR3 here is CASSLGQFQETQYF. In nucleotides, the CDR3 is TGTGCCAGCAGCTTAGGACAATTCCAAGAGACCCAGTACTTC.